This TCR beta chain stems from a study of shared clonotypes between healthy human individuals. Profiled with immunoSEQ multiplex PCR; TCRdb holds only in-frame clones, not every one. The data contain about 1.1 million clones, about 80% of them singletons. As regards this clone: Its antigen remains unidentified.

The study's findings and limits: Measured sharing among donors was expected to vary with sequencing depth.

The germline gives CDR1 SQVTM, CDR2 ANQGSEA. V shed 6 bases and J 1 base; nucleotides not matched to a gene: 9. The length of the CDR3 is 15 residues. The sequence was collected from a man aged 18 to 30 in good health. Some clones in this sample may be carry-over from other donors' samples. The chain couples TRBV29-1 to TRBJ1-1; TRBD1 matches at 9 bases. The specimen was memory CD4+ T cells from PBMCs. Noted subset: CD45RA-negative fraction. The CDR3 region is CSVARQGVPNTEAFF. The CDR3 DNA is TGCAGCGTCGCTAGACAGGGGGTACCGAACACTGAAGCTTTCTTT. The variable domain in full, completed from reference TRBV29-1 and TRBJ1-1, reads SAVISQKPSRDICQRGTSLTIQCQVDSQVTMMFWYRQQPGQSLTLIATANQGSEATYESGFVIDKFPISRPNLTFSTLTVSNMSPEDSSIYLCSVARQGVPNTEAFFGQGTRLTVV.